This TCR beta chain is drawn from a study of T cells in Graves' hyperthyroidism and ophthalmopathy. Background on the study: Peripheral blood was acquired at first diagnosis, ahead of any therapy whatsoever.

Hyperthyroidism, newly diagnosed and lasting under 2 months, affected patients aged 18 to 65. RNA transcripts were the template for amplifying TCR beta CDR3 regions. The study used the HTBI primer set for a first-round RT-PCR of the TCR CDR3. One entry per CDR3 protein results from TCRdb running MiXCR on the multiplex PCR reads. The top ten hold approximately 14% of the sample, which has more than 500,000 distinct CDR3 sequences, around 15% seen once. This clonotype was observed at least ten times. Trimming pared 3 bases from V and 0 bases from J, leaving 9 bases between. The CDR3 totals 15 residues. The V gene's germline CDR1 is MNHNS and CDR2 SASEGT.

The V call is TRBV6-1, the J call TRBJ2-1; D possibly corresponds to TRBD1 (6 bases). The TCR sequence derives from a woman in her forties with Graves' hyperthyroidism. Sequenced sample: blood. The CDR3: CASSDGTLSYNEQFF. The CDR3 nucleotides read TGTGCCAGCAGTGACGGGACACTCTCCTACAATGAGCAGTTCTTC.